Each of the 27 T cell receptor beta chains below was sequenced from the same sample in a study of beta chain features in type 1 diabetes. Study results and limitations: Type 1 diabetes patients showed a moderate but significant shortening of TCRB CDR3s in all four CD4+ subsets.

The antigens of these receptors remain unknown. The isolated RNA, all of it, was reverse transcribed, so expressed TCRB transcripts were what got sequenced. Clones were read by immunoSEQ multiplex PCR, and TCRdb kept only the in-frame ones, dropping some. The sample includes 630,000 or so clones, more than 13% of them seen just once. Sequencing was carried out using naive CD4+ T cells from blood. The receptors come from a man between 18 and 35 years old with type 1 diabetes.

This chain joins TRBV19 and TRBJ1-1; TRBD1 agrees at 8 bases. There are 14 residues in the CDR3. Trimming cost V 5 bases and J 7 bases; bases outside gene matches: 9. Germline CDR1 is LNHDA and CDR2 is SQIVND (reference sequence). CDR3 nucleotide sequence: TGTGCCAGTAGTCTGACAGGGGATCGGGGTGAAGCTTTCTTT. Its translation is CASSLTGDRGEAFF. Full variable domain (remainder filled in from reference TRBV19 and TRBJ1-1): DGGITQSPKYLFRKEGQNVTLSCEQNLNHDAMYWYRQDPGQGLRLIYYSQIVNDFQKGDIAEGYSVSREKKESFPLTVTSAQKNPTAFYLCASSLTGDRGEAFFGQGTRLTVV.

This clone has more than one count but fewer than ten. The V and J genes are TRBV9 and TRBJ2-5; D possibly corresponds to TRBD1 (5 bases). Germline-derived CDR1 and CDR2 are SGDLS and YYNGEE. The ends were cut back, 0 bases at V and 3 bases at J, with 9 bases in the middle. CDR3 length: 14 amino acids. In DNA, the CDR3 is TGTGCCAGCAGCGTAGGGATAGGGGAAGAGACCCAGTACTTC. Translation gives CASSVGIGEETQYF.

The chain employs TRBV2 and TRBJ2-1; D is ambiguous. The CDR3 spans 18 residues. CDR1 SNHLY and CDR2 FYNNEI come from the germline V gene. With 2 bases removed from V and 0 bases from J, the gap between germline ends came to 17 bases. CDR3 region: CASSELLPLRSSYNEQFF. CDR3 in DNA: TGTGCCAGCAGTGAACTCCTCCCCCTTCGGAGCTCCTACAATGAGCAGTTCTTC.

V is TRBV28 and J is TRBJ1-5; tentatively, D is TRBD1 (5 bases). This CDR3 is built from 13 residues. V lost 6 bases, J lost 7 bases, and 13 bases lay in between. The germline CDR1 and CDR2 sequences are MDHEN and SYDVKM. The CDR3 DNA sequence: TGTGCCAGCAGCCTTCAGGGTTCACAGCCCCAGCATTTT. Translating it yields CASSLQGSQPQHF.

This clone was counted only a few times. The chain has TRBV30 and TRBJ2-1; D is ambiguous. Germline CDR1 GTSNPN, CDR2 SVGIG (reference sequence). V was pared by 7 bases and J by 10 bases, with 17 bases between. The CDR3 consists of 12 residues. DNA of the CDR3: TGTGCCTCGGTCGGCTCTCCAGAGGAGCAGTTCTTC. Translation gives CASVGSPEEQFF. The variable domain in full, with the rest retrieved from reference TRBV30 and TRBJ2-1, is SQTIHQWPATLVQPVGSPLSLECTVEGTSNPNLYWYRQAAGRGLQLLFYSVGIGQISSEVPQNLSASRPQDRQFILSSKKLLLSDSGFYLCASVGSPEEQFFGPGTRLTVL.

The chain is built from TRBV18 and TRBJ2-1; a possible D gene is TRBD1 (6 bases). Germline V gene data show CDR1 as KGHSH and CDR2 as LQKENI. CDR3 length: 15 amino acids. Trimming took 2 bases from V and 5 from J, leaving 13 bases between them. The CDR3 here is CASSPTGQTNNEQFF. The CDR3 DNA sequence: TGTGCCAGCTCACCAACAGGACAGACAAACAATGAGCAGTTCTTC.

This clone was counted a few times. At one end the junction does not follow the germline gene, possibly because of a read error. The V gene is TRBV10-3, the J gene TRBJ1-6, with a tentative D call TRBD1 (5 bases). Germline V gene sequence: CDR1 ENHRY, CDR2 SYGVKD. The CDR3 is 15 residues long. CDR3: CAISLGTAYDSPLHF. The CDR3 nucleotides are TGTGCCATCAGTCTCGGGACGGCCTATGATTCACCCCTCCACTTT.

This clone came up a few times. This chain uses TRBV6-1 with TRBJ2-2, with 11 positions matching TRBD2. Germline-derived CDR1 and CDR2 are MNHNS and SASEGT. V dropped 1 base and J dropped 2; count of bases not matched to a gene: 6. CDR3 size: 18 residues. This CDR3 is CASSEVLAGGTNTGELFF. CDR3 nucleotides: TGTGCCAGCAGTGAAGTGCTAGCGGGAGGCACAAACACCGGGGAGCTGTTTTTT.

Comment on this clone: Germline is not matched at one junction end, which may reflect a read error. The V and J genes are TRBV6-1 and TRBJ2-4, with D maybe TRBD1 (7 bases). Germline V gene data show CDR1 as MNHNS and CDR2 as SASEGT. CDR3 size: 12 residues. CDR3 nucleotides: TGTGCCAGCAGTTCCCAAACCGCCAGGGGGAGGTTC. Translation: CASSSQTARGRF.

This clone was seen only a few times. The rearrangement uses TRBV28 and TRBJ1-3; D is unresolved. Germline lookup yields CDR1 MDHEN and CDR2 SYDVKM. This CDR3 region has 15 residues. Trimming removed 7 bases from V and 2 bases from J, with 15 bases in between. As DNA, the CDR3 is TGTGCCAGCATCACTGGCGGGGTAGCTGGAAACACCATATATTTT. This sequence encodes CASITGGVAGNTIYF.

This clone was found a few times. The CDR3 DNA reads as TGTGCCAGCAGCTACCTGGAGCCACATACGCAGTATTTT. Translated, it gives CASSYLEPHTQYF. V is TRBV11-2 and J is TRBJ2-3; no firm D call. CDR3 length: 13 residues. V lost 4 bases to trimming and J lost 7 bases, with 12 bases between them. The germline V gene encodes CDR1 SGHAT and CDR2 FQNNGV.

The V gene is TRBV2, the J gene TRBJ2-1; 7 bases line up with TRBD1. V lost 0 bases to trimming and J lost 6 bases; unmatched junction nucleotides: 5. The CDR3 is 15 amino acids. Germline V gives CDR1 SNHLY, CDR2 FYNNEI. The CDR3 reads CASSEARTGTNEQFF. The CDR3 DNA reads TGTGCCAGCAGTGAAGCAAGGACAGGCACCAATGAGCAGTTCTTC.

The chain recombines TRBV5-1 with TRBJ2-3; TRBD2 aligns across 11 bases. V lost 2 bases and J lost 5; bases outside the gene matches: 4. This CDR3 spans 15 amino acids. Looked up from germline, CDR1 is SGHRS and CDR2 is YFSETQ. The CDR3 reads CASSFSGRAGDTQYF. The CDR3 DNA reads as TGCGCCAGCAGCTTTAGCGGGAGGGCGGGAGATACGCAGTATTTT.

This clone appeared a few times. The chain is built from TRBV13 and TRBJ2-7, with 7 bases lining up with TRBD2. The ends lost 4 bases at V and 0 bases at J; junction bases unmatched: 15. The CDR3 covers 18 residues. Germline V gives CDR1 PRHDT, CDR2 FYEKMQ (reference sequence). In DNA form, the CDR3 reads TGTGCCAGCAGCTCCCGGGGGGTAGCGGGTTTTCTCTCCTACGAGCAGTACTTC. Translating gives CASSSRGVAGFLSYEQYF.

V usage is TRBV4-2 and J usage is TRBJ1-4; D is possibly TRBD1 (5 bases). The CDR3 spans 16 residues. Looked up from germline, CDR1 is LGHNA and CDR2 is YNFKEQ. Deletions cut 0 bases from V and 10 bases from J, with 18 bases between. Written as DNA, the CDR3 is TGTGCCAGCAGCCAAGATCTCAGGGCCAAAATGGGAAAACTGTTTTTT. Residues: CASSQDLRAKMGKLFF.

This clone was counted between two and nine times. The V call is TRBV5-1, the J call TRBJ2-2; the D is unclear. The CDR3 has 15 residues. Germline V gene lookup returns CDR1 SGHRS and CDR2 YFSETQ. Trimming shortened V by 0 bases and J by 0 bases, and 6 bases separated the two germline ends. The CDR3 DNA reads TGCGCCAGCAGCTTGGTGGGGACGAACACCGGGGAGCTGTTTTTT. Its translation is CASSLVGTNTGELFF. Variable domain in full (rest from reference TRBV5-1 and TRBJ2-2): KAGVTQTPRYLIKTRGQQVTLSCSPISGHRSVSWYQQTPGQGLQFLFEYFSETQRNKGNFPGRFSGRQFSNSRSEMNVSTLELGDSALYLCASSLVGTNTGELFFGEGSRLTVL.

Remarks on this clone: The same CDR3 arises from other DNA sequences in this sample as well. The CDR3 spells CSVAGAQETQYF. The CDR3 DNA reads TGCAGCGTTGCAGGGGCCCAAGAGACCCAGTACTTC. V and J are TRBV29-1 and TRBJ2-5; tentative D call: TRBD1 (6 bases). The length of the CDR3 is 12 residues. Trimming shortened V by 4 bases and J by 1 base, and 7 bases separated the two germline ends. CDR1 and CDR2 from the germline V gene are SQVTM and ANQGSEA.

This chain connects TRBV5-1 to TRBJ2-4; D is unclear. The germline V gene has CDR1 SGHRS and CDR2 YFSETQ. The V gene lost 2 bases and the J gene lost 0 bases, with 6 bases spanning the gap. The CDR3 runs 14 residues. The CDR3 nucleotides are TGCGCCAGCAGCTTTGGGGTAGCCAAAAACATTCAGTACTTC. It is translated as CASSFGVAKNIQYF. The full variable domain, rest sourced from reference TRBV5-1 and TRBJ2-4, is KAGVTQTPRYLIKTRGQQVTLSCSPISGHRSVSWYQQTPGQGLQFLFEYFSETQRNKGNFPGRFSGRQFSNSRSEMNVSTLELGDSALYLCASSFGVAKNIQYFGAGTRLSVL.

In its sample, this clone was seen a few times. The V and J genes are TRBV4-2 and TRBJ1-2; 7 bases agree with TRBD1. This CDR3 has 15 amino acids. V lost 0 bases and J lost 4; bases outside the gene matches: 5. Germline CDR1 and CDR2: LGHNA and YNFKEQ. The chain's CDR3 is CASSQDEGAGYGYTF. In nucleotides, the CDR3 is TGTGCCAGCAGCCAAGATGAGGGGGCTGGCTATGGCTACACCTTC.

The rearrangement links TRBV30 to TRBJ1-1; D is ambiguous. CDR3 size: 12 residues. Germline CDR1 and CDR2: GTSNPN and SVGIG (reference sequence). The germline V and J ends were trimmed by 2 bases and 5 bases, with 9 bases remaining between them. CDR3 residues: CAWSLWETEAFF. CDR3 in DNA: TGTGCCTGGAGTCTATGGGAAACTGAAGCTTTCTTT.

This chain's CDR3 is CASSIGSTDTQYF. CDR3 nucleotide sequence: TGTGCCAGCTCGATCGGGAGCACAGATACGCAGTATTTT. The rearrangement joins TRBV18 to TRBJ2-3; D remains ambiguous. Germline V gene sequence: CDR1 KGHSH, CDR2 LQKENI. Trimming took 6 bases from V and 0 from J, leaving 7 bases between them. The CDR3 has 13 amino acids.

This clone was seen a handful of times. The chain uses TRBV7-9 and TRBJ1-1; TRBD1 aligns across 9 bases. Germline trimming cut 5 bases from V and 12 bases from J; bases unmatched to any gene: 13. CDR1 and CDR2 (germline): SEHNR, FQNEAQ (reference sequence). The CDR3 length is 14 residues. Here the CDR3 reads CASSPQSGGTGTFF. CDR3 DNA: TGTGCCAGCAGCCCCCAAAGCGGAGGGACAGGGACTTTCTTT.

This clone was seen a handful of times. This sequence joins TRBV5-6 and TRBJ1-3; 8 positions match TRBD1. This CDR3 comprises 16 residues. V gave up 2 bases and J gave up 2 bases; unmatched junction bases: 6. The germline V gene encodes CDR1 SGHDT and CDR2 YYEEEE. CDR3 residues: CASSFWTGLAGNTIYF. The CDR3, as DNA: TGTGCCAGCAGCTTCTGGACAGGGCTTGCTGGAAACACCATATATTTT.

A few counts support this clone. The V call is TRBV7-9, the J call TRBJ2-6; D is unclear. The length of the CDR3 is 15 residues. V was clipped by 4 bases and J by 3 bases, with 10 bases between them. Germline CDR1 and CDR2: SEHNR and FQNEAQ (reference sequence). CDR3 nucleotides: TGTGCCAGCAGCTCCACCCATGATGGGGCCAACGTCCTGACTTTC. It is translated as CASSSTHDGANVLTF.

The sample holds a few counts of this clone. The chain recombines TRBV25-1 with TRBJ2-3; 11 bases align to TRBD2. This CDR3 has 16 residues. Germline CDR1 MGHDK, CDR2 SYGVNS. Germline trimming cut 7 bases from V and 0 bases from J; bases unmatched to any gene: 6. The CDR3: CASTQGLAASTDTQYF. For the CDR3, the DNA is TGTGCCAGCACCCAGGGACTAGCGGCTAGCACAGATACGCAGTATTTT.

This clone was seen a handful of times. V usage is TRBV27 and J usage is TRBJ1-1, with D uncertain. The CDR3 is made up of 13 amino acids. The germline CDR1 and CDR2 sequences are MNHEY and SMNVEV (reference sequence). With 4 bases removed from V and 1 base from J, the gap between germline ends came to 7 bases. In DNA form, the CDR3 reads TGTGCCAGCAGTTATCGGACGAACACTGAAGCTTTCTTT. Residues: CASSYRTNTEAFF.

This clone was counted only a few times. The CDR3 nucleotides read TGTGCCAGCTCACCAAGGCAGGGGCCCAAAGAGGGCACTGAAGCTTTCTTT. This encodes CASSPRQGPKEGTEAFF. V usage is TRBV18 and J usage is TRBJ1-1; a weak D match, TRBD1 (6 bases). Trimming removed 2 bases from V and 4 bases from J, with 20 bases in between. The CDR3 has 17 residues. Germline V gene data show CDR1 as KGHSH and CDR2 as LQKENI.